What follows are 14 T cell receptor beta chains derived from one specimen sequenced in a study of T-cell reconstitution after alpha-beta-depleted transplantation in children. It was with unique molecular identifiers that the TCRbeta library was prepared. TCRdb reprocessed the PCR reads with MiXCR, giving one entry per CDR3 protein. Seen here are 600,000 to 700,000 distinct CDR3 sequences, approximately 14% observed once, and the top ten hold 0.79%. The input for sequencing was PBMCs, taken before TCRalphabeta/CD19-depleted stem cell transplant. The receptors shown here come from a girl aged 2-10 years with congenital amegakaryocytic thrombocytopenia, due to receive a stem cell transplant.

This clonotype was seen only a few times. CDR3 amino acids: CASSLRDRGTGELFF. The CDR3, as DNA: TGCGCCAGCAGCCTCCGGGACAGGGGCACCGGGGAGCTGTTTTTT. The chain links TRBV5-1 to TRBJ2-2; 10 positions match TRBD1. Germline values: CDR1 SGHRS, CDR2 YFSETQ. J was trimmed by 4 bases and V by 4 bases; bases with no gene match: 4. The length of the CDR3 is 15 residues.

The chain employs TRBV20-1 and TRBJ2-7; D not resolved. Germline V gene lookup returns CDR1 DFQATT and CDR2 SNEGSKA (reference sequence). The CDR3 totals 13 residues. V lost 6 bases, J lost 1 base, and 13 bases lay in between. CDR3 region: CSATNRRSYEQYF. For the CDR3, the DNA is TGCAGTGCGACAAATAGGAGATCCTACGAGCAGTACTTC.

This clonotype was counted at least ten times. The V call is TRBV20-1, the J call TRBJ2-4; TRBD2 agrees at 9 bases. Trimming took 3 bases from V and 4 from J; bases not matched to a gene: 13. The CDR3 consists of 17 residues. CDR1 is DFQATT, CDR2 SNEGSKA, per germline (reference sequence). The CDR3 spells CSASNPFGGRGKNIQYF. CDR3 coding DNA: TGCAGTGCTAGTAACCCCTTTGGCGGGAGGGGTAAAAACATTCAGTACTTC.

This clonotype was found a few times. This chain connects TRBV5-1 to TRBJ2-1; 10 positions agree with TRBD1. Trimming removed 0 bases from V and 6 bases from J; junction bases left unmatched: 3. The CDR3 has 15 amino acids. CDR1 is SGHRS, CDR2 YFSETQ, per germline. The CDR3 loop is CASSLARDRGNEQFF. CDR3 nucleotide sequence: TGCGCCAGCAGCTTGGCCCGGGACAGGGGCAATGAGCAGTTCTTC.

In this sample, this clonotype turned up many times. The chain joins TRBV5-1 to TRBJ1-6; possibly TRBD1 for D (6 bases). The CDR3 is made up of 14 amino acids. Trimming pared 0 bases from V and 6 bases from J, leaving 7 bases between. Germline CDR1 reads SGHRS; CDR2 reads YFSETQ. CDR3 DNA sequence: TGCGCCAGCAGCTTGGTCAGGGGTAATTCACCCCTCCACTTT. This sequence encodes CASSLVRGNSPLHF.

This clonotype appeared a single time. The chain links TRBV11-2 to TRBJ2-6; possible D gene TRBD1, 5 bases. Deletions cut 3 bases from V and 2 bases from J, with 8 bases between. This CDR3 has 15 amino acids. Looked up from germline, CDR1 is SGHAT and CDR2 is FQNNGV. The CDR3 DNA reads TGTGCCAGCAGCTTTGGCAGGGCTGGGGCCAACGTCCTGACTTTC. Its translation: CASSFGRAGANVLTF.

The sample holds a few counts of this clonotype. CDR3 DNA sequence: TGCGCCAGCAGCATCGGGACTAGCGGGCTGCAAGAGACCCAGTACTTC. This codes for CASSIGTSGLQETQYF. V and J are TRBV5-1 and TRBJ2-5, with 12 bases lining up with TRBD2. Germline assignment: CDR1 SGHRS and CDR2 YFSETQ. V was pared by 4 bases and J by 2 bases, with 6 bases of the junction left unmatched. This CDR3 comprises 16 residues.

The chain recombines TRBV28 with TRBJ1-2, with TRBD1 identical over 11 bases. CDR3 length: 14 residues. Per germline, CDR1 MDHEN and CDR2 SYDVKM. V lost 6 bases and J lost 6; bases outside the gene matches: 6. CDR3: CASSQTGQGDGYTF. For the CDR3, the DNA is TGTGCCAGCAGCCAAACGGGACAGGGGGATGGCTACACCTTC.

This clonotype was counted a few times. As DNA, the CDR3 is TGTGCCAGCAGCTTGGGAGGAGGCCCCTTTATCGAGCAGTACTTC. Translation gives CASSLGGGPFIEQYF. This sequence joins TRBV7-6 and TRBJ2-7; TRBD2 is a possible D gene (6 bases). This CDR3 spans 15 amino acids. Deletions cut 3 bases from V and 6 bases from J, with 18 bases between. Per the germline V gene, CDR1 is SGHVS and CDR2 is FNYEAQ.

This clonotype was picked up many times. CDR3 coding DNA: TGCGCCAGCAGACACGGGACAGGGGGCTCTCAGCCCCAGCATTTT. Translated: CASRHGTGGSQPQHF. V gene TRBV5-1 combines with J gene TRBJ1-5; 12 bases match TRBD1. Germline V lookup: CDR1 SGHRS, CDR2 YFSETQ. This CDR3 is 15 amino acids long. Trimming took 5 bases from V and 6 from J; bases not matched to a gene: 6.

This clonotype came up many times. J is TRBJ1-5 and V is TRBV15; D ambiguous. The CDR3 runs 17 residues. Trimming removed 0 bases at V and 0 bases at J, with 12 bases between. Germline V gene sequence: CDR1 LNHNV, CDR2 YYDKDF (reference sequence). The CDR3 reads CATSREDGQISNQPQHF. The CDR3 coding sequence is TGTGCCACCAGCAGAGAAGACGGCCAGATTAGCAATCAGCCCCAGCATTTT.

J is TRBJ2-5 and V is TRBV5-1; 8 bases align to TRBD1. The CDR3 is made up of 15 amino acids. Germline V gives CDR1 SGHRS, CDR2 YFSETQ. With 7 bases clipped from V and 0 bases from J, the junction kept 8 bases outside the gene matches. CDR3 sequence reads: CASGPQGANQETQYF. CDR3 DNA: TGCGCCAGCGGACCTCAGGGGGCGAACCAAGAGACCCAGTACTTC.

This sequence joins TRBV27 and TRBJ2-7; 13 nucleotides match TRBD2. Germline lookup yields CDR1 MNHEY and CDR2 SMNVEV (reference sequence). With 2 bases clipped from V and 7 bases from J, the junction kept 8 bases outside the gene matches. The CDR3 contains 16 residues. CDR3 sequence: CASSLILAGGPGEQYF. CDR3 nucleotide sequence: TGTGCCAGCAGTTTAATACTAGCGGGAGGGCCGGGGGAGCAGTACTTC.

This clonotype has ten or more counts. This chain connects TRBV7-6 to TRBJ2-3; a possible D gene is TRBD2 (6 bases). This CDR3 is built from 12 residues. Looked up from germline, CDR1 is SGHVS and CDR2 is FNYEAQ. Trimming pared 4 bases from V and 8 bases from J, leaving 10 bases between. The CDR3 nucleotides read TGTGCCAGCAGCTCCGGGGGTGTTACGCAGTATTTT. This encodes CASSSGGVTQYF.